The table lists the clone carrying this T cell receptor beta chain with a count of one. Original analysis: Reference gene primer amplification gave nucleated cell count estimates. The method was immunoSEQ multiplex PCR; TCRdb's version includes in-frame clones alone and lacks a portion of them. The V and J calls and clone size were taken over from that table, and D and trimming were inferred from the DNA. This sample has 100,000 to 150,000 clones, with around three quarters found just once. The record originates from a study of blood T cell repertoires in COVID-19. The CDR3 consists of 15 residues. The germline gives CDR1 LNHDA, CDR2 SQIVND (reference sequence). Trimming removed 3 bases from V and 6 bases from J, with 16 bases in between.

Sequenced material: peripheral blood. The chain links TRBV19 to TRBJ2-3; unclear D gene. This clonotype was sampled from a man between 40 and 49 years old with active or convalescent COVID-19. This CDR3 is CASSIKNSVRDTQYF. For the CDR3, the DNA is TGTGCCAGTAGTATCAAAAACTCCGTGAGGGATACGCAGTATTTT.